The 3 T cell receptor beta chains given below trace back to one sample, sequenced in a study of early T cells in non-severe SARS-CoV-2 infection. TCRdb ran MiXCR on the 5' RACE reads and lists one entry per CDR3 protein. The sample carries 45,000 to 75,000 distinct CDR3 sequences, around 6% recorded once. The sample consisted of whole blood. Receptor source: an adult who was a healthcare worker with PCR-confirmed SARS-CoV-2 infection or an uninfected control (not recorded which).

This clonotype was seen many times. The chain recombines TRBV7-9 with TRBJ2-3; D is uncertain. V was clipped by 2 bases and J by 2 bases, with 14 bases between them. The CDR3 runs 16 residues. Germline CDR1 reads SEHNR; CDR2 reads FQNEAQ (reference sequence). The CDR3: CASSLPGLPDTDTQYF. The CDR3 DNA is TGTGCCAGCAGCTTACCTGGGCTCCCCGACACAGATACGCAGTATTTT.

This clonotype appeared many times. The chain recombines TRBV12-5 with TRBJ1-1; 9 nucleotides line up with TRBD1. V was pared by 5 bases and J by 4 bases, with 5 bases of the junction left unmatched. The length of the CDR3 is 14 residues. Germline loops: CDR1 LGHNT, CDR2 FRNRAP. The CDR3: CASGRTGVGTEAFF. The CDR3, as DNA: TGTGCTAGTGGTCGGACAGGGGTTGGCACTGAAGCTTTCTTT.

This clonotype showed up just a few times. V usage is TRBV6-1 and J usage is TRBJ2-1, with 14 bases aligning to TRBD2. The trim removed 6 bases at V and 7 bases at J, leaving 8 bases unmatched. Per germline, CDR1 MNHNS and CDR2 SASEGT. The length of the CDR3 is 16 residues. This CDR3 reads CASSRAGTSGSNEQFF. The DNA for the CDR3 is TGTGCCAGCAGCAGGGCCGGGACTAGCGGGAGTAATGAGCAGTTCTTC.